Many counts were recorded for the clone carrying this T cell receptor beta chain. Its specificity is unknown. Two-round multiplex PCR amplified TCR beta CDR3 from genomic DNA. The first PCR round targeted every TRBV and TRBJ gene with specific primers. TCRdb re-derived calls from the multiplex PCR reads in MiXCR, one entry per CDR3 protein. The repertoire holds roughly 25,000 distinct CDR3 sequences, with 30% as singletons. The sample originates from a study of prognosis after radiotherapy for stage I lung cancer. Study in general: Stereotactic body radiotherapy was never combined with concurrent therapy in any patient.

Trimming at V came to 5 bases and at J to 7 bases, leaving 3 bases not matched to a gene. Germline loops: CDR1 WSHSY, CDR2 SAAADI. The CDR3 spans 13 residues. For each of two time points, an approximately 5.6-milliliter draw of peripheral blood was taken. Study-level points and caveats: Unique TCR clone counts dropped after stereotactic body radiation therapy, from a median of roughly 9,900 to 7,200. Nobody established whether the expanded TCR clones were specific to the tumor.

The chain carries TRBV10-2 and TRBJ1-5, with TRBD1 matching 9 bases. This clonotype was sampled from a donor over 45 with non-small cell lung cancer. Sequencing used PBMCs, obtained before or after stereotactic body radiation therapy (not recorded which). CDR3 amino acids: CASSTGGLQPQHF. CDR3 nucleotides: TGCGCCAGCAGTACAGGGGGCTTGCAGCCCCAGCATTTT.